The TCR beta chain described here comes from a study of T cells in Graves' hyperthyroidism and ophthalmopathy (dated by TCRdb to 2018 to 2020). As for the study more broadly: A discovery cohort of about 100 patients, about 44 with Graves' ophthalmopathy and 55 to 60 with stable Graves' hyperthyroidism, was used to find distinguishing TCR V-J signatures. In addition, the study compared T-cell repertoires in thyroid tissue and in blood from several Graves' hyperthyroidism patients. The 100 discovery patients were randomly split 7:3 into training and test sets. The paper reports TCR Vbeta CDR3 sequencing of approximately 140 peripheral blood samples: under 45 ophthalmopathy, under 80 hyperthyroidism and approximately 17 progressor patients. After blood sampling, hyperthyroidism patients were treated with methimazole at a starting dose of 30 mg daily, and ophthalmopathy patients were treated with high-dose intravenous methylprednisolone. Prospective prediction of ophthalmopathy was tested in an independent validation cohort consisting of about 19 hyperthyroidism patients and about 17 patients who later progressed to ophthalmopathy. The paper as a whole reports these results and caveats: In cross-validation, a model built on a 13 V-J signature told ophthalmopathy apart from stable hyperthyroidism with approximately 91% sensitivity and roughly 83% specificity, and in testing the same model reached 80%/75%. Most expanded thyroid clonotypes (frequency above 0.001) were also detected in blood, a finding suggesting that blood repertoires may reflect thyroid immune responses. During validation, the model predicted progression to ophthalmopathy a median of about 6.5 months ahead of onset, with more than 60% sensitivity and under 85% specificity. No statistical method was used to fix the sample size in advance, and group allocation was not hidden from the investigators.

Amplification of TCR beta CDR3 regions was carried out from RNA transcripts. The first round of RT-PCR for the TCR CDR3 was performed with the HTBI primer set and the Qiagen OneStep RT-PCR kit. A second multiplex PCR round built the libraries, followed by size selection and purification. The libraries were sequenced on an Illumina HiSeq2000 using paired-end 100 bp reads. As for the authors' bioinformatics: SOAPnuke was used to process the raw data, with reads discarded if the reads contained adapters or uncalled bases, had a mean Phred below 15, or lacked an exact constant-primer or identifier match. COPE v1.2.5 was used to merge high-quality paired reads, and clonotypes were defined as unique nucleotide sequences. Clonotypes were aligned to IMGT TRBV, TRBD and TRBJ reference segments using MiTCR v1.1. Only V-J combinations with frequency above 0.0001, covering 98% to 99.2% of repertoires, were analysed. The TCS score was defined as the ratio of F50 (clonal expansion) to E x V (chaos), calculated using BLOSUM62-based TCRdist between CDR3 peptides within each V-J. Welch's t-statistics and random forest reduced fewer than 600 V-J features to roughly 13, which were used in a naive Bayes classifier (R e1071). Thyroid-blood repertoire similarity was quantified with the Morisita-Horn index. TCRdb trimmed the raw reads at Q25, called clones with MiXCR and kept productive beta chains. Merged by CDR3 protein, the rows form single entries marked with the most common genes and DNA. TCRdb's processing, not the authors' own work, is the source of the V and J calls. The sample table contains approximately 700,000 distinct CDR3 sequences; only one count was recorded for nearly 45% of them. The ten top clones hold less than 9.5% of the sample.

In the germline V gene, CDR1 corresponds to ENHRY and CDR2 to SYGVKD. V and J are trimmed by 6 bases and 4 bases, and the gene matches miss 5 bases of the junction. The CDR3 measures 15 amino acids from cysteine to phenylalanine. Only CDR3 DNA remains: 45 bases, in frame from the first base. Patients with uncontrolled infections, other autoimmune diseases, pregnancy or lactation were excluded. Clinical symptoms, serum thyroxine and TRAb, thyroid ultrasound, and orbital computed tomography formed the basis for the diagnoses. Total RNA was extracted with Trizol reagent, and quality was checked on an Agilent 2100 Bioanalyzer. This clonotype was detected many times. Its antigen target is currently unknown. No base quality information exists; no much larger clone differs at one position.

The sequence is built from TRBV10-3 and TRBJ1-6, with 8 junctional bases fitting TRBD1. This receptor was taken from an adult man with Graves' disease, either hyperthyroidism or ophthalmopathy (not recorded which). Sequencing input: peripheral blood or thyroid tissue (not recorded which). Here is the DNA: TGTGCCATCAGGGAGGGACAGGAGTATAATTCACCCCTCCACTTT. Protein translation: CAIREGQEYNSPLHF.